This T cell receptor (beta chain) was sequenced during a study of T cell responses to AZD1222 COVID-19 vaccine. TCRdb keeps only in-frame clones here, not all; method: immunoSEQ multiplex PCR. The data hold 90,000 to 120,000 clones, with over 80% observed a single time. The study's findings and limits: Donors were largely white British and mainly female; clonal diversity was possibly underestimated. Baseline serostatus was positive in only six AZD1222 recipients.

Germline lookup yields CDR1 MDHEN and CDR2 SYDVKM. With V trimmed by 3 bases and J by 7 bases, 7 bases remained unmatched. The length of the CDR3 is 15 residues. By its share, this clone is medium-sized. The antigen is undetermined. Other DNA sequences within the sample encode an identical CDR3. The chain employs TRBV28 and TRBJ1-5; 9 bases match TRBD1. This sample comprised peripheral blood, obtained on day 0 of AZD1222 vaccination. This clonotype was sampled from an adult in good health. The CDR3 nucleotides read TGTGCCAGCAGTTTTGAGGACAGGGGTGGACAGCCCCAGCATTTT. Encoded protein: CASSFEDRGGQPQHF.